A single sample gave rise to the 19 T cell receptor beta chains below, sequenced in a study of T cells expressing NK-cell markers. TCRdb processed the 5' RACE reads again and assigns one entry to each CDR3 protein, with no DNA. This sample contains about 190,000 distinct CDR3 sequences. The sequenced sample consisted of blood T cells: a sorted CD56 or NKG2C T cell subset, CD4+ or CD8+ T cells, or bulk PBMC T cells (not recorded which). The source of these receptors is a man between 18 and 69 years old in good health.

The chain links TRBV9 to TRBJ1-6; TCRdb names TRBD1, which stays unverified in the absence of DNA. The CDR3 consists of 15 residues. Germline lookup yields CDR1 SGDLS and CDR2 YYNGEE. CDR3 in amino acids: CASSSATRGASPLHF.

This chain links TRBV12-3 or TRBV12-4 with TRBJ2-5; TCRdb outputs TRBD1, but without DNA this stays unchecked. The CDR3 length is 17 residues. CDR3 in amino acids: CASSLAPRGAGLETQYF.

The CDR3 sequence: CASSFFGGASYEQYF. The V gene is TRBV7-2, the J gene TRBJ2-7; checking the TCRdb D call of TRBD2 is not possible without DNA. Germline V lookup: CDR1 SGHTA, CDR2 FQGNSA. This CDR3 comprises 15 residues.

This chain connects TRBV7-6 to TRBJ2-3; TCRdb's D call of TRBD1 is untestable without DNA. This CDR3 contains 15 residues. The V gene's germline CDR1 is SGHVS and CDR2 FNYEAQ. The CDR3 is CASSPGGSSTDTQYF.

This chain joins TRBV6-5 and TRBJ2-7; TCRdb names TRBD1, which stays unverified in the absence of DNA. The CDR3 contains 15 residues. Looked up from germline, CDR1 is MNHEY and CDR2 is SVGAGI. The CDR3 region is CASSYRDRVWYEQYF.

The chain couples TRBV29-1 to TRBJ2-7; TCRdb reports TRBD1, a call that lacks DNA to check it against. This CDR3 spans 15 amino acids. The germline V gene has CDR1 SQVTM and CDR2 ANQGSEA. The CDR3 reads CSVEEAGTVNYEQYF.

V usage is TRBV2 and J usage is TRBJ2-7; TCRdb designates TRBD1, a call that cannot be tested without DNA. The germline V gene has CDR1 SNHLY and CDR2 FYNNEI. The CDR3 covers 15 residues. CDR3: CASEKGARGSYEQYF.

V is TRBV7-9 and J is TRBJ2-3; the TRBD2 assignment by TCRdb is unverifiable without DNA. CDR3 length: 16 amino acids. CDR1 SEHNR and CDR2 FQNEAQ come from the germline V gene (reference sequence). The CDR3 here is CASSLVAGPISDTQYF.

This chain joins TRBV5-1 and TRBJ1-1; TCRdb gives TRBD1 as the D gene, but with no DNA this cannot be confirmed. CDR1 SGHRS and CDR2 YFSETQ come from the germline V gene. The CDR3 runs to 15 residues. CDR3 sequence: CASTWTGVRNTEAFF.

V usage is TRBV7-2 and J usage is TRBJ2-3; TCRdb's D call, TRBD1, is unchecked because there is no DNA. The germline CDR1 and CDR2 sequences are SGHTA and FQGNSA. This CDR3 is built from 16 residues. CDR3 sequence: CASSLQEGASRHTQYF.

CDR3 sequence: CASSQDGGGPNQPQHF. The chain carries TRBV4-2 and TRBJ1-5; the D call of TRBD1 rests on TCRdb alone, since no DNA is present to check it. CDR3 length: 16 amino acids. Looked up from germline, CDR1 is LGHNA and CDR2 is YNFKEQ.

The V gene is TRBV27, the J gene TRBJ1-5. Germline V CDR1 and CDR2: MNHEY, SMNVEV (reference sequence). This CDR3 is 12 amino acids long. The CDR3: CASSMGSQPQHF.

The gene calls are TRBV4-1 and TRBJ2-7; checking the TCRdb D call of TRBD2 is not possible without DNA. This CDR3 region has 15 residues. Germline-derived CDR1 and CDR2 are MGHRA and YSYEKL. CDR3 protein: CASSQVAGGRYEQYF.

This chain joins TRBV9 and TRBJ2-1; TCRdb picks TRBD2, but there is no DNA to check that call. The CDR3 is made up of 16 amino acids. Per germline, CDR1 SGDLS and CDR2 YYNGEE. The CDR3 loop reads CASSASGANSYNEQFF.

This sequence joins TRBV2 and TRBJ1-1; without DNA, the TCRdb call of TRBD1 cannot be checked. This CDR3 is 13 amino acids long. Germline loops: CDR1 SNHLY, CDR2 FYNNEI. The chain's CDR3 is CASSFNPLTEAFF.

The chain links TRBV7-9 to TRBJ1-2. This CDR3 spans 15 amino acids. CDR1 and CDR2 (germline): SEHNR, FQNEAQ (reference sequence). CDR3 sequence reads: CASSIWGYPLLGYTF.

V and J are TRBV20-1 and TRBJ2-7; TCRdb selects TRBD2, and the lack of DNA leaves this call unchecked. This CDR3 contains 15 residues. Germline loops: CDR1 DFQATT, CDR2 SNEGSKA (reference sequence). This CDR3 is CSARDDVAGGYEQYF.

V and J are TRBV12-3 or TRBV12-4 and TRBJ2-2; TCRdb returns TRBD2, unconfirmable since there is no DNA. CDR3 length: 14 amino acids. CDR3 amino acids: CASSFGRVDGELFF.

The genes are TRBV4-2 and TRBJ1-4; TCRdb calls TRBD1, which cannot be checked without DNA. The CDR3 covers 16 residues. Germline assignment: CDR1 LGHNA and CDR2 YNFKEQ. The CDR3 region is CASSQMGSGVGEKLFF.